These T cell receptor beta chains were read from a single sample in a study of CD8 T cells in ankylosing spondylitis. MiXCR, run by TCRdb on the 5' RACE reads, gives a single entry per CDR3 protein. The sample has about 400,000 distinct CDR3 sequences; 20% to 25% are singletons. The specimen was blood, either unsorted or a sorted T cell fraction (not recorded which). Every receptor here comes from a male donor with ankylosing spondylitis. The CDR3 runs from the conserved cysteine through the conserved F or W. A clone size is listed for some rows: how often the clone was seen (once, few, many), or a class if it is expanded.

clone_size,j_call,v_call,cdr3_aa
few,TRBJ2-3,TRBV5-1,CASSAGTGGTDTQYF
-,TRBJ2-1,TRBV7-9,CASSFEVRRNEQFF
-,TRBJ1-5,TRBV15,CATSRDSGPGGLPQHF
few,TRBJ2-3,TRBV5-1,CASSLAGAGGRSDTQYF
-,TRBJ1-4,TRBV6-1,CASSTDRSNEKLFF
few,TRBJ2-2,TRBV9,CASSVLAGPNTGELFF
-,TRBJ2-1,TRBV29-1,CSVEGLAVIYSYNEQFF
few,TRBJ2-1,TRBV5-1,CASSPTALSYNEQFF
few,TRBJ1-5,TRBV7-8,CASSSPSRQPQHF
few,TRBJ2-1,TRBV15,CATSLLAGYNEQFF
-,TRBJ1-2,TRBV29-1,CSVGRENGYTF
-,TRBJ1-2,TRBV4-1,CASSRLRATDGYTF
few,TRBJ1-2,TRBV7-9,CASSLAMGQGYYGYTF
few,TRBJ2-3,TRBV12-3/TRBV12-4,CASSRLAGGRSTDTQYF
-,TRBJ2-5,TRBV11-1,CASSLARFSGRKQETQYF
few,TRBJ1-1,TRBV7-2,CASSLSGYRFPGGLMNTEAFF
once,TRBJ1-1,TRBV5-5,CASSSPTGTMNTEAFF
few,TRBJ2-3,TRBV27,CASSWRSGGGNTQYF
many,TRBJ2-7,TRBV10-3,CAISGTSGSYEQYF
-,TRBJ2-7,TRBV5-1,CASSRDRDLSYEQYF
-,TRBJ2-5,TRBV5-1,CASGLAGGQETQYF
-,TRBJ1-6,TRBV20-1,CSARDPQGNNSPLHF
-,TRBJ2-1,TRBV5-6,CASTVDSAFEQFF
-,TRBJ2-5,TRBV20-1,CSAKKYQETQYF
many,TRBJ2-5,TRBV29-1,CSVPMGLRETQYF
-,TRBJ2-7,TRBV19,CASSIGLASYEQYF
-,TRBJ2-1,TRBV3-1,CASSRGTGFNEQFF
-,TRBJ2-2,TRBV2,CASNQQTFSGELFF
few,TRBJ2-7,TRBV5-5,CASSLTGADLFEQYF